What follows are 26 T cell receptor beta chains derived from one specimen sequenced in a study of regulatory T cells in long-lasting Graves disease. The time point: persistent/refractory GD, antithyroid drugs over 5 years with positive TRAb. PBMC RNA served as the TCR library source. Arm-PCR of CDR3 regions and iRepertoire HTBI primers were used to build TCR beta libraries. TCRdb re-analysed the multiplex PCR reads in MiXCR, keeping a single row per CDR3 protein. This sample has fewer than 600,000 distinct CDR3 sequences, with 22% found just once. Source: peripheral blood mononuclear cells (PBMCs), taken when the disease was refractory, from a patient treated with antithyroid drugs. All receptors derive from a female donor with Graves disease.

This clonotype was found many times. The chain recombines TRBV12-3 or TRBV12-4 with TRBJ1-1; the D gene is possibly TRBD1 (6 bases). V lost 6 bases, J lost 0 bases, and 11 bases lay in between. This CDR3 comprises 14 residues. The CDR3 is CASSPGHLNTEAFF. CDR3 sequence (DNA): TGTGCCAGCAGCCCGGGACACCTGAACACTGAAGCTTTCTTT.

The sample holds many counts of this clonotype. J is TRBJ1-4 and V is TRBV27; D possibly corresponds to TRBD1 (5 bases). The V end lost 5 bases, the J end lost 10 bases, and 20 bases lay between the germline ends. This CDR3 is 15 amino acids long. Germline CDR1 is MNHEY and CDR2 is SMNVEV (reference sequence). CDR3 sequence: CASSTGETRVGKLFF. In DNA form, the CDR3 reads TGTGCCAGCAGTACGGGGGAGACTCGGGTGGGAAAACTGTTTTTT.

This clonotype has at least ten counts. The CDR3 is CASSSISYEQYF. The DNA for the CDR3 is TGTGCCAGCAGTTCCATCTCCTACGAGCAGTACTTC. The chain uses TRBV28 and TRBJ2-7; D gene ambiguous. Germline V lookup: CDR1 MDHEN, CDR2 SYDVKM. Trimming left V 4 bases short and J 0 bases short, with 4 bases between. The CDR3 contains 12 residues.

This clonotype was counted only a few times. The rearrangement uses TRBV12-3 or TRBV12-4 and TRBJ2-7, with 9 nucleotides matching TRBD1. CDR3 size: 16 residues. The V gene end was trimmed by 6 bases and the J gene end by 0 bases; junction bases not matched to a gene: 9. The CDR3 region has the DNA TGTGCCAGCAGCTCTCCGACAGGGGGGATCTCCTACGAGCAGTACTTC. Its translation is CASSSPTGGISYEQYF.

The chain employs TRBV3-1 and TRBJ2-7; 10 bases align to TRBD2. The CDR3 length is 16 residues. Trimming cost V 6 bases and J 0 bases; bases outside gene matches: 8. In germline, CDR1 is LGHDT, CDR2 YNNKEL (reference sequence). The CDR3: CASSPGLADSSYEQYF. The CDR3 DNA is TGTGCCAGCAGTCCTGGACTAGCGGATAGCTCCTACGAGCAGTACTTC.

This clonotype was observed at least ten times. The chain employs TRBV7-2 and TRBJ1-6, with D tentatively TRBD1 (5 bases). V lost 1 base to trimming and J lost 5 bases, with 12 bases between them. The CDR3 sequence is 16 residues long. Germline CDR1 reads SGHTA; CDR2 reads FQGNSA. CDR3 protein: CASSLEQGAHNSPLHF. CDR3 nucleotide sequence: TGTGCCAGCAGCTTAGAGCAGGGAGCACATAATTCACCCCTCCACTTT.

This clonotype was counted between two and nine times. The genes are TRBV20-1 and TRBJ1-6; D remains unclear. The V and J ends lost 5 bases and 0 bases respectively, with 11 bases between them. The CDR3 has 15 residues. From germline, CDR1 is DFQATT and CDR2 SNEGSKA (reference sequence). CDR3 nucleotides: TGCAGTGCTTGGAGACTGAGCTCCTATAATTCACCCCTCCACTTT. Protein sequence: CSAWRLSSYNSPLHF.

This clonotype was recorded once. A much larger clone lies a single base off, so this may be a read error. This sequence joins TRBV2 and TRBJ1-3, with unresolved D. Germline V gene lookup returns CDR1 SNHLY and CDR2 FYNNEI. The CDR3 runs 16 residues. The CDR3 reads CASRQAQSDIGDTIYF. In DNA, the CDR3 is TGTGCCAGCAGGCAAGCCCAGTCTGATATTGGAGACACCATATATTTT. Filled out from reference TRBV2 and TRBJ1-3, the complete variable domain reads EPEVTQTPSHQVTQMGQEVILRCVPISNHLYFYWYRQILGQKVEFLVSFYNNEISEKSEIFDDQFSVERPDGSNFTLKIRSTKLEDSAMYFCASRQAQSDIGDTIYFGEGSWLTVV.

This clonotype was picked up one time. The gene calls are TRBV24-1 and TRBJ1-2; 12 positions agree with TRBD1. Germline lookup yields CDR1 KGHDR and CDR2 SFDVKD. V shed 6 bases, J shed 2 bases, and the junction held 6 bases outside the gene matches. This CDR3 contains 16 residues. DNA of the CDR3: TGTGCCACCAGTCCAAAGGGACAGGGGGCAAACTATGGCTACACCTTC. Its translation: CATSPKGQGANYGYTF.

This clonotype has a handful of counts. The rearrangement uses TRBV5-1 and TRBJ1-1, with D tentatively TRBD1 (6 bases). CDR1 is SGHRS and CDR2 is YFSETQ in the germline V gene. The CDR3 is made up of 13 amino acids. Trimming shortened V by 0 bases and J by 10 bases, and 13 bases separated the two germline ends. The CDR3 spells CASSLAGGRRAFF. CDR3 nucleotide sequence: TGCGCCAGCAGCTTGGCCGGGGGGCGCCGAGCTTTCTTT.

This clonotype was detected ten times or more. The chain carries TRBV12-3 or TRBV12-4 and TRBJ1-5; D call uncertain. This CDR3 has 14 residues. Trimming pared 5 bases from V and 2 bases from J, leaving 10 bases between. CDR3 in DNA: TGTGCCAGCAGTAAAGGAAGGGGCAATCAGCCCCAGCATTTT. This gives the protein CASSKGRGNQPQHF.

This clonotype was counted at least ten times. The V and J genes are TRBV6-1 and TRBJ1-2, with 8 bases lining up with TRBD1. Germline V gene lookup returns CDR1 MNHNS and CDR2 SASEGT. Trimming took 8 bases from V and 3 from J; bases not matched to a gene: 8. This CDR3 has 14 amino acids. This chain's CDR3 is CASSRGQADYGYTF. The CDR3 coding sequence is TGTGCCAGCTCCCGGGGACAGGCGGACTATGGCTACACCTTC.

This clonotype has more than one count but fewer than ten. The chain combines TRBV12-3 or TRBV12-4 with TRBJ2-1; D may be TRBD1 (6 bases). CDR3 size: 15 residues. V lost 5 bases to trimming and J lost 9 bases, with 20 bases between them. CDR3 in DNA: TGTGCCAGCAGTCACCCCGGGACACCGTGGGGTGAGCAGTTCTTC. This gives the protein CASSHPGTPWGEQFF.

This clonotype was recorded many times. One end of the junction is discordant with germline, which a read error may explain. This chain links TRBV6-1 with TRBJ2-2; D possibly corresponds to TRBD2 (6 bases). CDR1 and CDR2 (germline): MNHNS, SASEGT. The CDR3 loop spans 13 amino acids. The CDR3 DNA reads TGTGTCAGCGGGCGAGTGAACACCGGGGAGCTGTTTTTT. This encodes CVSGRVNTGELFF.

This clonotype was observed a few times. The chain's CDR3 is CSARDHGFYEQYF. In DNA form, the CDR3 reads TGCAGTGCTAGAGATCATGGCTTCTACGAGCAGTACTTC. This sequence joins TRBV20-1 and TRBJ2-7; D is unresolved. From germline, CDR1 is DFQATT and CDR2 SNEGSKA (reference sequence). CDR3 length: 13 residues. V was trimmed by 0 bases and J by 3 bases, leaving 9 bases between them.

The chain combines TRBV4-3 with TRBJ1-1, with no clear D. The V end was cut by 2 bases, the J end by 0 bases, with 10 bases between. Germline CDR1 is LGHNA and CDR2 is YSLEER. There are 15 residues in the CDR3. CDR3 sequence: CASSQNRELNTEAFF. DNA for the CDR3: TGCGCCAGCAGCCAAAATAGGGAATTGAACACTGAAGCTTTCTTT.

The chain couples TRBV3-1 to TRBJ2-5; D might be TRBD2 (6 bases). CDR3 length: 15 amino acids. V was shortened by 0 bases and J by 2 bases, with 10 bases between the two germline ends. Looked up from germline, CDR1 is LGHDT and CDR2 is YNNKEL (reference sequence). Written as DNA, the CDR3 is TGTGCCAGCAGCCAAGAATTCGGGAGACAAGAGACCCAGTACTTC. Translated: CASSQEFGRQETQYF.

This clonotype was recorded many times. J is TRBJ1-6 and V is TRBV28, with 7 positions matching TRBD1. V was clipped by 5 bases and J by 8 bases; unmatched bases: 6. Looked up from germline, CDR1 is MDHEN and CDR2 is SYDVKM. The CDR3 consists of 14 residues. CDR3 loop: CASSPQGGDSPLHF. The CDR3 DNA reads TGTGCCAGCAGTCCCCAGGGGGGGGATTCACCCCTCCACTTT.

The table lists this clonotype with many counts. This chain's CDR3 is CASSVGAGQPQHF. DNA of the CDR3: TGTGCCAGCAGCGTAGGGGCGGGTCAGCCCCAGCATTTT. The chain combines TRBV9 with TRBJ1-5; no clear D gene. The CDR3 is 13 residues long. Germline lookup yields CDR1 SGDLS and CDR2 YYNGEE. Trimming left V 0 bases short and J 6 bases short, with 7 bases between.

The rearrangement joins TRBV28 to TRBJ2-1, with D unclear. Per germline, CDR1 MDHEN and CDR2 SYDVKM. Trimming removed 4 bases at V and 0 bases at J, with 13 bases between. This CDR3 is 16 amino acids long. The CDR3 loop reads CASSSWTASSYNEQFF. The CDR3 DNA follows: TGTGCCAGCAGTTCCTGGACGGCGAGCTCCTACAATGAGCAGTTCTTC.

This clonotype was counted only a few times. This chain connects TRBV30 to TRBJ1-5; maybe TRBD1 (5 bases). Germline V gene lookup returns CDR1 GTSNPN and CDR2 SVGIG (reference sequence). Trimming took 8 bases from V and 1 from J, leaving 18 bases between them. The CDR3 spans 15 residues. Written as DNA, the CDR3 is TGTGCCGGTCTTACTGGAGGGGTAAGCAATCAGCCCCAGCATTTT. It specifies CAGLTGGVSNQPQHF.

V is TRBV6-5 and J is TRBJ2-7; D possibly uses TRBD1 or TRBD2 (7 bases each). Trimming pared 4 bases from V and 5 bases from J, leaving 15 bases between. CDR3 size: 14 residues. The germline gives CDR1 MNHEY, CDR2 SVGAGI. CDR3 sequence: CASSSTGRVHEQYF. The CDR3, as DNA: TGTGCCAGCAGTTCGACAGGGAGGGTACACGAGCAGTACTTC.

The sample holds many counts of this clonotype. This rearrangement joins TRBV12-3 or TRBV12-4 to TRBJ1-1; D is undetermined. V lost 1 base, J lost 0 bases, and 6 bases lay in between. The CDR3 covers 14 residues. CDR3 bases: TGTGCCAGCAGTTTAGGCGAGATGAACACTGAAGCTTTCTTT. It translates to CASSLGEMNTEAFF.

This sequence joins TRBV20-1 and TRBJ1-2; D gene unclear. The germline gives CDR1 DFQATT, CDR2 SNEGSKA (reference sequence). Between the trimmed V and J ends, which lost 3 bases and 2 bases, there was a span of 13 bases. CDR3 size: 14 residues. The CDR3 region is CSARAAGRNYGYTF. The CDR3 nucleotides are TGCAGTGCTAGGGCCGCGGGCAGGAACTATGGCTACACCTTC.

Ten or more counts support this clonotype. The rearrangement uses TRBV24-1 and TRBJ2-7; TRBD2 is a possible D gene (6 bases). The CDR3 runs to 14 residues. Germline V gene data show CDR1 as KGHDR and CDR2 as SFDVKD. The germline V and J ends were trimmed by 1 base and 9 bases, with 15 bases remaining between them. This CDR3 is CATSDLPPGRRQYF. CDR3 nucleotide sequence: TGTGCCACCAGTGATTTACCCCCGGGGAGGCGGCAGTACTTC.

The chain recombines TRBV24-1 with TRBJ2-4; no reliable D call. Trimming removed 4 bases from V and 9 bases from J, with 15 bases in between. The CDR3 runs to 14 residues. CDR1 is KGHDR and CDR2 is SFDVKD in the germline V gene. Written as DNA, the CDR3 is TGTGCCACCAGTGAGCCCTCTAGACCGGGCATTCAGTACTTC. Protein: CATSEPSRPGIQYF.